A selection of T cell receptor beta chains follows, all from one sample in a study of T cells in Graves' hyperthyroidism and ophthalmopathy. TCRdb re-derived calls from the multiplex PCR reads in MiXCR, one entry per CDR3 protein. The data hold 480,000 or so distinct CDR3 sequences, with about 45% observed a single time. Sample: peripheral blood or thyroid tissue (not recorded which). These receptors came from an adult woman with Graves' disease, either hyperthyroidism or ophthalmopathy (not recorded which). Both conserved end residues are part of each CDR3. The D gene is left open where the match is weak. The size field is filled for only some rows; it gives once, few, many or a size class.

13 TRBJ2-5 . many TRBV20-1 TGCAGTGCTAGAGGGGTCGGAGGGGAGACCCAGTACTTC CSARGVGGETQYF
13 TRBJ1-6 . . TRBV30 TGTGCCTGGAAGAGGGAGTATAATTCACCCCTCCACTTT CAWKREYNSPLHF
13 TRBJ1-1 . once TRBV15 TGTGCCACCAGCAGAGGATCAGGGTCGGTAGCTTTCTTT CATSRGSGSVAFF
16 TRBJ2-2 . many TRBV7-9 TGTGCCAGCAGCTTAGGGGCCATCGGGGTCGCCGGGGAGCTGTTTTTT CASSLGAIGVAGELFF
17 TRBJ2-7 . . TRBV25-1 TGTGCCTGCAGTGCTAAGAGGGGTGGTACCCTATACTACGAGCAGTACTTC CACSAKRGGTLYYEQYF
18 TRBJ1-2 . . TRBV20-1 TGCAGTGCTAAGTTGGACCCTTGGGACACTTCCGGGGACGATGGCTACACCTTC CSAKLDPWDTSGDDGYTF
14 TRBJ2-5 TRBD2 many TRBV29-1 TGCAGCGTTGAAGCGGGGGGACTTTCAGAGACCCAGTACTTC CSVEAGGLSETQYF
13 TRBJ2-2 . . TRBV12-3/TRBV12-4 TGTGCCAGCACCATCCAGGGCACCGGGGAGCTGTTTTTT CASTIQGTGELFF
15 TRBJ2-7 TRBD2 . TRBV11-2 TGTGCCAGCCGATCACCCGGGCTAGCGGGTTACGAGCAGTACTTC CASRSPGLAGYEQYF
15 TRBJ2-5 TRBD1 . TRBV10-2 TGCGCCAGCAACGACCGGGACAGGGGTGGCGAGACCCAGTACTTC CASNDRDRGGETQYF
13 TRBJ1-3 TRBD1 . TRBV29-1 TGCAACGTTGGCGGGGACAGGGGAAACACCACATATTTT CNVGGDRGNTTYF
15 TRBJ1-4 . . TRBV5-6 TGTGCCAGCAGCGGAGTCGGGGGGGGTTATGAAAAACTGTTTTTT CASSGVGGGYEKLFF
14 TRBJ1-4 TRBD1 . TRBV7-2 TGTGCCAGCAGCCACCGGGACAGGACGGAAAAACTGTTTTTT CASSHRDRTEKLFF
13 TRBJ1-2 . many TRBV7-2 TGTGCCAGCAGCTTCTCAGATATCTATGGCTACACCTTC CASSFSDIYGYTF
16 TRBJ2-2 . . TRBV5-1 TGCGCCAGCAGCTTGGTCTCGGTCGGTAACACCGGGGAGCTGTTTTTT CASSLVSVGNTGELFF
14 TRBJ1-2 . . TRBV10-3 TGTGCCATCAGTGAGTCGAGGTCCGGATATGGCTACACCTTC CAISESRSGYGYTF
14 TRBJ1-2 . many TRBV5-1 TGCGCCAGCAGCTTGGGTGAAGGGAAGGGTGGCTACACCTTC CASSLGEGKGGYTF
16 TRBJ2-6 . . TRBV6-5 TGTGCCAGCGGGAGCAGGGGCAGGTCTGGGGCCAACGTCCTGACTTTC CASGSRGRSGANVLTF
15 TRBJ2-7 . . TRBV7-9 TGTGCCAGCAGCTTGTTAGGACTACCCTTAGGCGAGCAGTACTTC CASSLLGLPLGEQYF
15 TRBJ1-2 TRBD1 many TRBV19 TGTGCCAGTAGTAAGACTGGACAGGGACGTATTGGCTACACCTTC CASSKTGQGRIGYTF
15 TRBJ2-7 TRBD2 . TRBV7-2 TGTGCCAGCAGCTTAGGGGGGGGGTTTGGCTACGAGCAGTACTTC CASSLGGGFGYEQYF
16 TRBJ1-1 . once TRBV10-3 TGTGCCATCAGGGGACTAGCGGGCGTTATGAACACTGAAGCTTTCTTT CAIRGLAGVMNTEAFF
18 TRBJ1-1 TRBD1 . TRBV7-9 TGTGCCAGCAGCCACCGGGACAGGGGACTTATCATGAACACTGAAGCTTTCTTT CASSHRDRGLIMNTEAFF
14 TRBJ2-5 . many TRBV7-2 TGTGCCAGCAGCGGAGGACCCAACCAAGAGACCCAGTACTTC CASSGGPNQETQYF
13 TRBJ1-5 TRBD1 . TRBV15 TGTGCCACCAGCGGGGGGACAGGGGCGTACGAGCATTTT CATSGGTGAYEHF
16 TRBJ2-7 TRBD1 few TRBV7-2 TGTGCCAGCAGCACAAGGGTCGGGACAGGGCCAATCGAGCAGTACTTC CASSTRVGTGPIEQYF
13 TRBJ1-6 . . TRBV2 TGTGCCAGCACCGGACTAGCTAATTCACCCCTCCACTTT CASTGLANSPLHF
17 TRBJ2-5 . many TRBV7-8 TGTGCCAGCAGCTTAATTCGAGGGGCAGTTACGCAAGAGACCCAGTACTTC CASSLIRGAVTQETQYF
13 TRBJ1-1 . many TRBV2 TGTGCCAGCAGCGCCCAGATAAACACTGAAGCTTTCTTT CASSAQINTEAFF
16 TRBJ2-2 TRBD2 . TRBV30 TGTGCCTGGAGTCCTGGGACTAAAGCGAACACCGGGGAGCTGTTTTTT CAWSPGTKANTGELFF
11 TRBJ1-6 . many TRBV2 TGTGCCAGCAGTGAACGGTCACCCCTCCACTTT CASSERSPLHF
14 TRBJ1-6 TRBD1 few TRBV20-1 TGCAGTGCTAGAGGGGGACAGGCGAATTCACCCCTCCACTTT CSARGGQANSPLHF
17 TRBJ2-6 TRBD2 . TRBV7-8 TGTGCCAGCAGCTTCGCTAGCGGAAGCTCTGGGGCCAACGTCCTGACTTTC CASSFASGSSGANVLTF
12 TRBJ2-7 . few TRBV11-2 TGTGCCAGCAGCTCCTGGGGTTACGAGCAGTACTTC CASSSWGYEQYF
17 TRBJ1-4 . many TRBV4-2 TGTGCCAGCAGCCAAGAAACGGGGCCGGCGGATGGGGAAAAACTGTTTTTT CASSQETGPADGEKLFF
14 TRBJ2-5 TRBD1 many TRBV5-1 TGCGCCAGCACCTATGGGACAGGGGACGAGACCCAGTACTTC CASTYGTGDETQYF
11 TRBJ2-7 . . TRBV20-1 TGCAGTGCTAGAGGGCGTTACGAGCAGTACTTC CSARGRYEQYF
13 TRBJ2-7 . few TRBV5-6 TGTGCCAGCAGCTTGGTCATGAGTTACGAGCAGTACTTC CASSLVMSYEQYF
16 TRBJ2-1 TRBD2 . TRBV24-1 TGTGCCACCAGTGGTCAACCGGGACTAGCGGGAGGGCAGCAGTTCTTC CATSGQPGLAGGQQFF
13 TRBJ1-2 TRBD1 few TRBV19 TGTGCCAGTCAGGGACAGGGCTATCGGGGCTACACCTTC CASQGQGYRGYTF
11 TRBJ1-2 . few TRBV6-1 TGTGCCAGCAGTCCGGACGATGGCTACACCTTC CASSPDDGYTF
13 TRBJ1-1 . many TRBV6-4 TGTGCCAGCAGTGATACTAGGAACACTGAAGCTTTCTTT CASSDTRNTEAFF
13 TRBJ1-2 . few TRBV7-3 TGTGCCAGACAGCCGTCCGGGGACGATGGCTACACCTTC CARQPSGDDGYTF
15 TRBJ2-7 TRBD1 . TRBV29-1 TGCAGCGTTGAAGATCGAAGGGGGACAGTGTACGAGCAGTACTTC CSVEDRRGTVYEQYF
17 TRBJ2-6 . . TRBV5-1 TGCGCCAGCAGCTCTTCGGGGGACACCTCTGGGGCCAACGTCCTGACTTTC CASSSSGDTSGANVLTF
11 TRBJ1-2 . . TRBV7-9 TGCGCCAGCAGCCAAAAAGCCGGCTACACCTTC CASSQKAGYTF
16 TRBJ1-1 . . TRBV7-9 TGTGCCAGCAGCTTACTTCTTCAGGCAGGGAGCAGTGAAGCTTTCTTT CASSLLLQAGSSEAFF
15 TRBJ2-1 TRBD1 once TRBV19 TGTGCCAGTAGCCGACAGGGGTCCTCCTACAATGAGCAGTTCTTC CASSRQGSSYNEQFF
14 TRBJ1-5 TRBD1 many TRBV14 TGTGCCAGCAGCCAGACAGGGAGCAATCAGCCCCAGCATTTT CASSQTGSNQPQHF
13 TRBJ1-1 . many TRBV2 TGTGCCAGCAGCCTACAGGGAGAGGTTGAAGCTTTCTTT CASSLQGEVEAFF
13 TRBJ1-5 . many TRBV6-1 TGTGCCAGCAGGAACAGGGAGGGTCAGCCCCAGCATTTT CASRNREGQPQHF
13 TRBJ1-1 . many TRBV6-5 TGTGCCAGCAGTTACCCGGGACACTTTGAAGCTTTCTTT CASSYPGHFEAFF
18 TRBJ2-6 . . TRBV7-2 TGTGCCAGCAGCTTAGGGGCCGGAGGGAGACCTGGGGCCAACGTCCTGACTTTC CASSLGAGGRPGANVLTF
12 TRBJ2-1 . few TRBV20-1 TGCAGTGCTAGGCCCGCAGGGCTATTGCAGTTCTTC CSARPAGLLQFF
14 TRBJ2-7 . . TRBV29-1 TGCAGCGTTGAAGGCAAGGGGAGCAGATACGAGCAGTACTTC CSVEGKGSRYEQYF
11 TRBJ2-7 . . TRBV29-1 TGCAGTTCCTCCGTGGTATTCGAGCAGTACTTC CSSSVVFEQYF
13 TRBJ2-7 . . TRBV7-9 TGTGCCAGCAGCCACCGGGACGGAGACGAGCAGTACTTC CASSHRDGDEQYF
15 TRBJ2-7 TRBD1 many TRBV4-2 TGTGCCAGCAGCCAAGCCGGGACAGGGGGCCAAGAGCAGTACTTC CASSQAGTGGQEQYF
15 TRBJ2-2 TRBD2 . TRBV12-3/TRBV12-4 TGTGCCAGCACGGGAGGGAGGGCTCTCAACGGGGAGCTGTTTTTT CASTGGRALNGELFF
13 TRBJ2-5 . . TRBV7-2 TGTGCCAGCAGCAGAGCTTGGGGGGAGACCCAGTACTTC CASSRAWGETQYF